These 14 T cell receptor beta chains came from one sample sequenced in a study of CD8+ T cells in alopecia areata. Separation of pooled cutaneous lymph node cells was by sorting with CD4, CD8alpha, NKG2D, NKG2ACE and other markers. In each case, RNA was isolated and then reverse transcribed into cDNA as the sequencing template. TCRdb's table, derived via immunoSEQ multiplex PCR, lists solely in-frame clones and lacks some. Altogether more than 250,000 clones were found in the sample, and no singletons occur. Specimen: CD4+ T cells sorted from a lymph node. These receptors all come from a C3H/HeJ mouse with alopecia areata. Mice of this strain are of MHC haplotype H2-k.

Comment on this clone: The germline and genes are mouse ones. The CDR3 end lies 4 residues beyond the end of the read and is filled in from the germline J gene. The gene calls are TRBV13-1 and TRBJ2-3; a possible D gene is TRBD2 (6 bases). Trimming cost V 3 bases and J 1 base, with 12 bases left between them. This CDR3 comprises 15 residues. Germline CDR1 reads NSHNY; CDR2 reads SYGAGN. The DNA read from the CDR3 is TGTGCCAGCAGTGCCCTACTGGGTGGTGCAGAA. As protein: CASSALLGGAE. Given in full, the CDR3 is CASSALLGGAETLYF.

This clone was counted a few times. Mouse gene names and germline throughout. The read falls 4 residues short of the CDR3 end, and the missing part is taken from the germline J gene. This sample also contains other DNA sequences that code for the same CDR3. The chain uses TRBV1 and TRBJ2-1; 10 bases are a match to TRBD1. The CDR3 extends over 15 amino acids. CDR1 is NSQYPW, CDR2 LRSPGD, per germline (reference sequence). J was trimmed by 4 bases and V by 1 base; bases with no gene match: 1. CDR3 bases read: TGCACCTGCAGTGCAGGGACAGGGGGATATGCT. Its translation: CTCSAGTGGYA. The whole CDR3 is CTCSAGTGGYAEQFF.

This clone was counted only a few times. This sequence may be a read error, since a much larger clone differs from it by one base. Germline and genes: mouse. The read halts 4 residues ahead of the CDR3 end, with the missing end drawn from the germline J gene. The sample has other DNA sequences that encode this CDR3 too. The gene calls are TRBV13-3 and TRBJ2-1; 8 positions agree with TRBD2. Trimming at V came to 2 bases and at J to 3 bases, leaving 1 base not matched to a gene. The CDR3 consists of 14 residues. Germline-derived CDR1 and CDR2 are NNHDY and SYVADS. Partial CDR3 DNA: TGTGCCAGCAGTGAGCTGGGGGGCTATGCT. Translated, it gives CASSELGGYA. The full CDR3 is CASSELGGYAEQFF.

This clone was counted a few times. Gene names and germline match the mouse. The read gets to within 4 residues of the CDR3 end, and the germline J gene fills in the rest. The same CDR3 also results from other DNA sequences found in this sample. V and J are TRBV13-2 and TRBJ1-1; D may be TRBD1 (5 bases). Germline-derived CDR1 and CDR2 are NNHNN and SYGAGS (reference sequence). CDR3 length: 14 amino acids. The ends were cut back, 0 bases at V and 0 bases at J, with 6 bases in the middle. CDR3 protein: CASGDGTTNTEVFF. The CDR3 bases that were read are TGTGCCAGCGGTGATGGGACAACAAACACA.

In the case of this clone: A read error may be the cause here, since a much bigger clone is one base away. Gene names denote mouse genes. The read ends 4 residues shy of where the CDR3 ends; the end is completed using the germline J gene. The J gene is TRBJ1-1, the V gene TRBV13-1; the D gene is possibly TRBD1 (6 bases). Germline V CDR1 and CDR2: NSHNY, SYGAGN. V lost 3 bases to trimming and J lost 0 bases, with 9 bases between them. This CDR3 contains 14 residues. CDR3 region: CASSGSGANTEVFF. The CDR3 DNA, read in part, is TGTGCCAGCAGTGGGTCAGGGGCAAACACA.

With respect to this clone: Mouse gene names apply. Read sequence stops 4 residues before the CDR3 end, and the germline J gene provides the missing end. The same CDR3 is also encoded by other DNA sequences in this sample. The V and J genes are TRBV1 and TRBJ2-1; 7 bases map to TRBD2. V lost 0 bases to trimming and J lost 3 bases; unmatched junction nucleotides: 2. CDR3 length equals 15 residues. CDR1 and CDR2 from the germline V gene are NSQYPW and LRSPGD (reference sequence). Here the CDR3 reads CTCSAEGGGYAEQFF. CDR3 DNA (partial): TGCACCTGCAGTGCAGAGGGGGGGGGCTATGCT.

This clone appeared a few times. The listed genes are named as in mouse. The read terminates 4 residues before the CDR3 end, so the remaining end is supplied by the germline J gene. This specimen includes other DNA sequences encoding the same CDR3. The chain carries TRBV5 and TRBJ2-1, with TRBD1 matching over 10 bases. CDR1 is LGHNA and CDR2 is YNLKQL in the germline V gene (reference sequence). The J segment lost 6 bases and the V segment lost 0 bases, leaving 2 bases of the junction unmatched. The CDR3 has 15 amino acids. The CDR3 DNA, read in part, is TGTGCCAGCAGCCAAGATGGGGACAGGGGTGCT. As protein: CASSQDGDRGA. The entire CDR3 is CASSQDGDRGAEQFF.

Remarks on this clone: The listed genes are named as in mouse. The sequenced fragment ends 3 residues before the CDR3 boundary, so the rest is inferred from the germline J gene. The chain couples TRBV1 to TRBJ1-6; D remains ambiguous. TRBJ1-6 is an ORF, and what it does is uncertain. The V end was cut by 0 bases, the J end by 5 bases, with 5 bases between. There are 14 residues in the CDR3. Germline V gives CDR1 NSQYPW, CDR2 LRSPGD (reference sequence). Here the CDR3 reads CTCSAETDNSPLYF. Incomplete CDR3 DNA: TGCACCTGCAGTGCAGAAACAGATAATTCGCCC.

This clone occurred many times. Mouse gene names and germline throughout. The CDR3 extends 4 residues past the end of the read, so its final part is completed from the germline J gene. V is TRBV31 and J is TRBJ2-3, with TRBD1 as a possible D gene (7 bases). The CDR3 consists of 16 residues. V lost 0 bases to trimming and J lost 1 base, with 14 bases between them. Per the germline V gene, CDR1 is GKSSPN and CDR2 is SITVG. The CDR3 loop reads CAWSLEGGAGAETLYF. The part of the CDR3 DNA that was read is TGTGCCTGGAGTCTAGAAGGGGGCGCGGGTGCAGAA.

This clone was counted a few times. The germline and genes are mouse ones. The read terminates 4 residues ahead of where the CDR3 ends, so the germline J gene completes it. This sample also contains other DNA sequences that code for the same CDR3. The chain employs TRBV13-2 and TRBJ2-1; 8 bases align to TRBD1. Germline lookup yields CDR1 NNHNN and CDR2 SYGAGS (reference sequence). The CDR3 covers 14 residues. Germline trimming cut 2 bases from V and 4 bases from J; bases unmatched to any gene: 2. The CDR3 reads CASGERQGYAEQFF. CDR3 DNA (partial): TGTGCCAGCGGTGAGCGACAGGGGTATGCT.

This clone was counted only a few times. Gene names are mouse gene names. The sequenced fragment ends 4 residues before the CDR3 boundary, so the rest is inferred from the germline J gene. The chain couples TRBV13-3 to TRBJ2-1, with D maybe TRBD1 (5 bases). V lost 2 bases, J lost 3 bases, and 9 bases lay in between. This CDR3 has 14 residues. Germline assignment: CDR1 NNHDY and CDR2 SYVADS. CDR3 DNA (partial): TGTGCCAGCAGTGAGACAGAAATCTATGCT. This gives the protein CASSETEIYA. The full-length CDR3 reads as CASSETEIYAEQFF.

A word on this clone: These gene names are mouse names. The covered CDR3 bases are TGTGCCAGCGGTGCTGGGCAAGAC. Translating it yields CASGAGQD. The CDR3 reads in full as CASGAGQDTQYF. The chain couples TRBV13-2 to TRBJ2-5; tentatively, D is TRBD2 (5 bases). The read falls 4 residues short of the CDR3 end, and the missing part is taken from the germline J gene. The CDR3 extends over 12 amino acids. CDR1 is NNHNN, CDR2 SYGAGS, per germline (reference sequence). Trimming removed 3 bases at V and 3 bases at J, with 5 bases between.

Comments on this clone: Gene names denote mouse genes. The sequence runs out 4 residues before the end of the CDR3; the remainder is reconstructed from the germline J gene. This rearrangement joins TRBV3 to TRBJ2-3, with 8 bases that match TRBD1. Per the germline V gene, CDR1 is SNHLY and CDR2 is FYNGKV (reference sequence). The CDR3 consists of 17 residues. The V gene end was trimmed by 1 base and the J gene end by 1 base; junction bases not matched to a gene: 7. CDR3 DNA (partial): TGTGCCAGCAGCTTAGAAGGCAGGGGGCGGGGTGCAGAA. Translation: CASSLEGRGRGAE. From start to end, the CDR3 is CASSLEGRGRGAETLYF.

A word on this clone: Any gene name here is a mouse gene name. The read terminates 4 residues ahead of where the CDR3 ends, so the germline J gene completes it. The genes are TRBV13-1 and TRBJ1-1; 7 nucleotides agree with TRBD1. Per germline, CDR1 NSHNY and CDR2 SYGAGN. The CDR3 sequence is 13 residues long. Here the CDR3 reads CASSDEGAGEVFF. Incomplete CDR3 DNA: TGTGCCAGCAGTGATGAGGGGGCTGGA.